The clone carrying this T cell receptor beta chain occurred many times. The data derive from a study of T cells after yellow fever vaccination. At the level of the study: It was SMART-Seq v4 Ultra Low Input that prepared the fractions with low cell numbers.

MiXCR, run by TCRdb on the 5' RACE reads, gives a single entry per CDR3 protein. The data show hundreds of thousands of distinct CDR3 sequences, with more than 9% seen just once and under 15% held by the top ten. CDR1 MNHEY and CDR2 SMNVEV come from the germline V gene (reference sequence). V was pared by 5 bases and J by 0 bases, with 17 bases between. The CDR3 length is 17 residues. The chain recombines TRBV27 with TRBJ2-1; D may be TRBD1 or TRBD2 (5 bases each). The source was PBMCs, collected on the day of the yellow fever booster vaccination. The clonotype was recovered from a young man who received the YFV17D yellow fever vaccine. The CDR3 loop is CASSVLPGQSSYNEQFF. CDR3 bases: TGTGCCAGCAGTGTTCTCCCGGGGCAAAGCTCCTACAATGAGCAGTTCTTC.